What follows is one T cell receptor beta chain and its context. Antigen: not known. The sample originates from a study of cytomegalovirus exposure and HLA in healthy donors. The study, taken as a whole, reports: Roughly even sequencing depth across donors was the assumption behind the presence/absence analyses. Previous analysis showed most TCR beta V segments were productive about 90% or about 30% of the time. Prediction of most subjects' HLA-A and HLA-B alleles by TCR beta sequences was reportedly accurate.

The germline V gene encodes CDR1 LGHNT and CDR2 FRNRAP. Losses at the gene ends were 7 bases for V and 3 bases for J; bases not matched to a gene: 13. The CDR3 spans 16 residues. PCR amplification relied on 60 Vbeta primers (plus 13 Jbeta primers). Methods used by the authors: In a later analysis, approximately 73 million unique TCR beta chains included roughly 11 million shared by two or more donors. Measured with immunoSEQ multiplex PCR; TCRdb has only the in-frame clones, and not every one. That table supplies the V and J calls and clone size; D and trimming were determined from the DNA. Of 85,000 to 100,000 clones listed, more than 75% were seen once; the top ten hold roughly 7.7%.

Sample: PBMCs. The chain recombines TRBV12-5 with TRBJ2-7; TRBD1 matches 9 bases. The source of this sequence is a human donor in good health. CDR3: CASATGLGTGLYEQYF. CDR3 coding DNA: TGTGCTAGTGCCACTGGCCTGGGGACAGGGCTCTACGAGCAGTACTTC. The variable domain in full, with the rest retrieved from reference TRBV12-5 and TRBJ2-7, is DARVTQTPRHKVTEMGQEVTMRCQPILGHNTVFWYRQTMMQGLELLAYFRNRAPLDDSGMPKDRFSAEMPDATLATLKIQPSEPRDSAVYFCASATGLGTGLYEQYFGPGTRLTVT.